A selection of T cell receptor beta chains follows, all from one sample in a study of T cell responses to AZD1222 COVID-19 vaccine. Repertoires were generated with immunoSEQ multiplex PCR, while TCRdb's copy carries only in-frame clones and drops some. The sample records fewer than 75,000 clones, around 86% being singletons. Sequenced material: peripheral blood, taken on day 0 of AZD1222 vaccination. These receptors came from an adult in good health. The conserved cysteine and the conserved F or W are not part of the CDR3 here. Each record gives: CDR3 protein, D gene, clone size, V gene, J gene. A D gene is named only where the DNA matches it firmly. Not all rows give a size; the values are once, few, many and, for expanded clones, a class.

ASSRPLAGTGELF	NA	NA	TRBV4-1	TRBJ2-2
ASSLEAGYGYT	NA	NA	TRBV7-9	TRBJ1-2
ASSFWDSNDTEAF	TRBD1	NA	TRBV7-3	TRBJ1-1
ASSQGPSWSSGSSTDTQY	TRBD2	NA	TRBV3-1/TRBV3-2	TRBJ2-3
ASSVVGSTEAF	NA	NA	TRBV9	TRBJ1-1
AWSFVQGNSEQY	NA	once	TRBV30	TRBJ2-7
ASSQELSSPNTEAF	NA	NA	TRBV14	TRBJ1-1
ASRRLGSGNTIY	NA	NA	TRBV6-5	TRBJ1-3
AISVGTGASHLH	TRBD1	NA	TRBV10-3	TRBJ1-6
ASSPSGYGYT	NA	NA	TRBV18	TRBJ1-2
ASSLSQAPNQPQH	NA	NA	TRBV27	TRBJ1-5
ASSYPPGETQY	NA	NA	TRBV6-5	TRBJ2-5
ASSPRTSRNEQF	TRBD2	NA	TRBV7-2	TRBJ2-1
AISPSSRDQPQH	NA	few	TRBV10-3	TRBJ1-5
ASSLEGLVRRSGANVLT	NA	NA	TRBV11-3	TRBJ2-6
ASSHQTNTGELF	NA	NA	TRBV19	TRBJ2-2
ASREKPGTGRFRSLEKLF	TRBD1	once	TRBV9	TRBJ1-4
ATSAIRNTEAF	NA	NA	TRBV19	TRBJ1-1
ASSGLGQGNSPLH	TRBD1	NA	TRBV5-1	TRBJ1-6
ASTAGGADYGYT	TRBD1	once	TRBV9	TRBJ1-2
ASSHSRTGYSGNTIY	TRBD1	once	TRBV3-1/TRBV3-2	TRBJ1-3
ASSPWGGGAWY	NA	NA	TRBV6-5	TRBJ1-3
AWRRSPYEQY	NA	NA	TRBV30	TRBJ2-7
ASSHGQSYEQY	NA	NA	TRBV3-1/TRBV3-2	TRBJ2-7
ASRPGGSNQPQH	NA	NA	TRBV2	TRBJ1-5
ASRKEVAGGRGELF	TRBD2	once	TRBV2	TRBJ2-2
ASSTGGSRTDTQY	TRBD2	NA	TRBV9	TRBJ2-3
ASSPLPLGSYT	NA	NA	TRBV5-1	TRBJ1-2
ASSPAVWDSPLH	NA	NA	TRBV7-2	TRBJ1-6
ASSPQRSAGYEQY	NA	NA	TRBV14	TRBJ2-7
ASSLAVSGDTQY	TRBD2	NA	TRBV5-1	TRBJ2-3